These 10 T cell receptor beta chains originate from one sample sequenced in a study of CD8+CD57+ T cells in acquired aplastic anemia listed by TCRdb under 2018. Sequencer: Illumina HiSeq 2000. Genomic DNA was used as template for profiling of TCR beta VDJ combinations and CDR3 sequences. TCRdb reprocessing: public reads trimmed at Q25 with fastp, clones called with MiXCR, in-frame beta chains kept. Identical CDR3 protein sequences are pooled into one entry, listed with their most common genes and DNA. This sample comprises just over 400,000 distinct CDR3 sequences, 65% to 80% of them detected only once. The leading ten clones occupy more than 3.5% of the sample. Material for sequencing was sorted CD4+, CD8+, or CD8+CD57+ T cells (not recorded which) from PBMCs. All receptors come from a human donor in good health, serving as a control.

The chain is built from TRBV9 and TRBJ1-6, with 9 positions matching TRBD1. Germline lookup yields CDR1 SGDLS and CDR2 YYNGEE. The CDR3 is made up of 14 amino acids. V lost 3 bases, J lost 10 bases, and 5 bases stayed unmatched. Here the CDR3 DNA reads TGTGCCAGCAGCGGGGTGACAGGGGGATCACCCCTCCACTTT. This sequence encodes CASSGVTGGSPLHF. The full variable domain, with the rest looked up from reference TRBV9 and TRBJ1-6, is DSGVTQTPKHLITATGQRVTLRCSPRSGDLSVYWYQQSLDQGLQFLIQYYNGEERAKGNILERFSAQQFPDLHSELNLSSLELGDSALYFCASSGVTGGSPLHFGNGTRLTVT.

This clonotype showed up just once. This chain joins TRBV20-1 and TRBJ2-7; D tentatively reads TRBD1 or TRBD2 (5 bases each). This CDR3 comprises 10 residues. Germline lookup yields CDR1 DFQATT and CDR2 SNEGSKA (reference sequence). The CDR3 spells CSAFGREPYV. In nucleotides, the CDR3 is TGCAGTGCTTTCGGCAGGGAGCCGTATGTC.

The J gene is TRBJ1-3, the V gene TRBV14; 8 bases map to TRBD1. Trimming removed 5 bases from V and 2 bases from J; junction bases left unmatched: 17. CDR1 and CDR2 from the germline V gene are SGHDN and FVKESK. The CDR3 spans 19 residues. DNA of the CDR3: TGTGCCAGCAGCTCAGGGGGCAACGAAGGGTTTGGGGCTGGAAACACCATATATTTT. It is translated as CASSSGGNEGFGAGNTIYF. Using reference TRBV14 and TRBJ1-3 for the parts outside the CDR3, the full variable domain is EAGVTQFPSHSVIEKGQTVTLRCDPISGHDNLYWYRRVMGKEIKFLLHFVKESKQDESGMPNNRFLAERTGGTYSTLKVQPAELEDSGVYFCASSSGGNEGFGAGNTIYFGEGSWLTVV.

Points on this clonotype: The junction departs from germline at one end; a sequencing error may be responsible. The CDR3 loop is CASSLRGTGTYELFF. The CDR3 DNA reads TGTGCCAGTAGTTTACGCGGGACAGGGACCTACGAGCTGTTCTTC. This chain connects TRBV19 to TRBJ2-1; 9 nucleotides align to TRBD1. Per the germline V gene, CDR1 is LNHDA and CDR2 is SQIVND (reference sequence). The CDR3 contains 15 residues.

This clonotype has a count of ten or more. The rearrangement links TRBV27 to TRBJ1-1, with D tentatively TRBD1 (6 bases). The CDR3 has 15 residues. Germline V gives CDR1 MNHEY, CDR2 SMNVEV (reference sequence). The V gene lost 0 bases and the J gene lost 3 bases, with 11 bases spanning the gap. The CDR3 sequence is CASSLSGTWDTEAFF. As DNA, the CDR3 is TGTGCCAGCAGTTTATCAGGGACATGGGACACTGAAGCTTTCTTT.

The chain couples TRBV12-3 or TRBV12-4 to TRBJ1-2; 7 positions agree with TRBD1. The trim removed 6 bases at V and 8 bases at J, leaving 3 bases unmatched. CDR3 length: 11 residues. As DNA, the CDR3 is TGTGCCAGCAGCCCGGGACAGGGCTACACCTTC. It specifies CASSPGQGYTF.

Points on this clonotype: A read error is likely, as this CDR3 ends without the conserved phenylalanine or tryptophan. The chain recombines TRBV7-2 with TRBJ1-5; D not certain. The CDR3 contains 14 residues. Looked up from germline, CDR1 is SGHTA and CDR2 is FQGNSA. Written as DNA, the CDR3 is TGCGCCAGCAGCTTGGGGTCCTACAATCAGCCCCAGCATCTT. This codes for CASSLGSYNQPQHL.

V usage is TRBV11-2 and J usage is TRBJ1-5; D is unresolved. Germline V gene data show CDR1 as SGHAT and CDR2 as FQNNGV. The CDR3 loop spans 15 amino acids. V was cut by 6 bases and J by 6 bases, with 18 bases left in between. The CDR3 is CASSLSGSLRQPQHF. Written as DNA, the CDR3 is TGTGCCAGCAGTCTAAGCGGGAGCCTTCGTCAGCCCCAGCATTTT.

The CDR3 loop reads CASGLQGMGSNLYF. Here the CDR3 DNA reads TGTGCCAGCGGCCTCCAGGGTATGGGAAGCAACCTCTATTTT. The rearrangement links TRBV7-3 to TRBJ1-3, with a tentative D call TRBD1 (5 bases). Looked up from germline, CDR1 is SGHTA and CDR2 is FQGTGA. The CDR3 length is 14 residues. The V end was cut by 8 bases, the J end by 16 bases, with 27 bases between.

The table lists this clonotype with a few counts. A much larger clone sits a single nucleotide away, making a read error possible. The chain recombines TRBV7-2 with TRBJ2-2; the D call may be TRBD1 or TRBD2 (5 bases each). From germline, CDR1 is SGHTA and CDR2 FQGNSA. The CDR3 is 16 residues long. CDR3 sequence (DNA): TGTGCCAGCAGCATGACCGGGACCGCGGCTACCGGGAAGCTGTTTTTT. Amino acids: CASSMTGTAATGKLFF.